Reported below is one TCR beta chain. In its sample, this clonotype was seen a few times. What antigen it recognizes has not been identified. No base qualities exist here, and no much larger clone lies one base off it. The sample belongs to a study of early T cells in non-severe SARS-CoV-2 infection (dated by TCRdb to the early 2020s). For the wider study: Bulk RNA from unsorted whole blood was used for TCR sequencing, so alpha and beta chains could not be paired. Overall study results and their limits: VDJdb matching was skewed toward anti-spike CD8 responses and likely underestimated virus-specific expansions, missing private and CD4 specificities.

CDR1 and CDR2 (GTSNPN, SVGIG) derive from the germline V gene (reference sequence). V is cut by 1 base and J by 10 bases, and the space between the germline ends is 11 bases. There are 12 amino acids in the CDR3, from cysteine to phenylalanine inclusive. Just CDR3 DNA is preserved here, 36 bases in frame from base 1. A case-control design nested within a healthcare worker cohort in London, UK, was used, with weekly nasopharyngeal swab PCR tests and blood sampling performed. Healthcare workers were enrolled in the week of the UK lockdown, from 23 to 31 March 2020, and were followed every week for up to roughly 15 weeks. Library preparation was by 5' RACE. Sequencing used a NextSeq 500. The TCR library protocol attached unique molecular identifiers to individual cDNA molecules to correct for sequencing error and PCR bias. Both TCR alpha and beta chains were sequenced, and tight co-correlation was observed between alpha and beta sequence abundances in each sample. Processing in the source paper ran as follows. Decombinator V4 was used to annotate TCR sequences for V gene, J gene and CDR3. TCRs were defined as expanded if a significant change between any two time points was detected under a Poisson model with p below 0.0001. Abundances of TCRs were expressed as counts per million after normalisation to the total number of TCRs sequenced in each sample. MAIT TCRs were defined by TRAV1-2 paired with TRAJ12, TRAJ20 or TRAJ33, and iNKT TCRs by TRAV10 paired with TRAJ18. VDJdb, accessed 1 November 2021, was searched for CMV, EBV and SARS-CoV-2 annotated TCRs, excluding TCRs annotated for multiple antigens. TCRdb passed the public sequencing reads through fastp at Q25 and MiXCR, retaining productive beta sequences. Rows matching on CDR3 protein sequence are summarized as one entry with the most common DNA and genes. The V and J calls were determined by TCRdb, not by the authors. Counted in this sample were about 59,000 distinct CDR3 sequences; 13% of them appeared once. The top ten hold approximately 9.4% of the sample.

Sequencing used whole blood, obtained at baseline. This TCR was recovered from an adult who was a healthcare worker with PCR-confirmed SARS-CoV-2 infection or an uninfected control (not recorded which). The rearranged chain carries TRBV30 and TRBJ2-1; the D gene is perhaps TRBD2, from 5 matching bases. The nucleotide sequence is TGTGCCTGGAGTGCGAACACGGGAGAGCAGTTCTTC. Its protein product is CAWSANTGEQFF.